The sequence of this T cell receptor (beta chain) was determined in a study of T cell responses to AZD1222 COVID-19 vaccine. Deletions cut 2 bases from V and 7 bases from J, with 2 bases between. Germline CDR1 and CDR2: SNHLY and FYNNEI. CDR3 length equals 11 residues. Second doses that came at about 4 or about 12 weeks were put together. The data were produced by immunoSEQ multiplex PCR, yet TCRdb's version contains in-frame clones alone and is incomplete. The sample shows over 90,000 clones, roughly 90% of them seen only once. Details on this clone: Its antigen is not identified.

Whole-study findings and limits: Nearly half of spike-specific TCRs reportedly go after variant regions that carry no mutations.

The chain is built from TRBV2 and TRBJ2-2; D gene unclear. The starting material was peripheral blood, obtained 28 days after the second AZD1222 dose. The origin of this receptor is an adult who received the AZD1222 COVID-19 vaccine. CDR3 bases: TGTGCCAGCAGTGAATACGGGGAGCTGTTTTTT. This codes for CASSEYGELFF.